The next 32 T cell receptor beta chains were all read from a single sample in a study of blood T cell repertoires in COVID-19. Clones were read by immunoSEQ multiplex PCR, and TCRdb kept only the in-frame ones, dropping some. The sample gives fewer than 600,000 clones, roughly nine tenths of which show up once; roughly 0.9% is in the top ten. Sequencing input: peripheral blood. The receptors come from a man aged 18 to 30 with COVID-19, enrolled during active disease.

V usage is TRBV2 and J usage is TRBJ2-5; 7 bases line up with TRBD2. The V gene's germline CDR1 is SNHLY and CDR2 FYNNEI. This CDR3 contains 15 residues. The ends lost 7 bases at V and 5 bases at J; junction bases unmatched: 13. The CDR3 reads CASIRQLALTETQYF. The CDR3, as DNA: TGTGCCAGCATCAGACAACTAGCGCTGACGGAGACCCAGTACTTC.

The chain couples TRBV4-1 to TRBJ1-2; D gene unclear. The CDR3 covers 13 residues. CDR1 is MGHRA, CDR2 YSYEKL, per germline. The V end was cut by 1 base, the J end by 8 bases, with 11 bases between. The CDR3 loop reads CASSQGGYRGYTF. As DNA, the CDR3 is TGCGCCAGCAGCCAAGGCGGGTATCGGGGCTACACCTTC.

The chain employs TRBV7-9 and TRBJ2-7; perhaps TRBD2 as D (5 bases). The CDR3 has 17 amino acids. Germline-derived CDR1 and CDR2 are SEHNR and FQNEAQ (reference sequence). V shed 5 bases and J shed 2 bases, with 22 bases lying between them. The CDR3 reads CASSRTPATPNPYEQYF. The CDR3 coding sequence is TGTGCCAGCAGCCGGACTCCAGCTACCCCAAACCCCTACGAGCAGTACTTC.

The CDR3 DNA reads TGTGCCAGCAGCCAAGTCGTGGGACTAGCCTACGAGCAGTACTTC. Its translation: CASSQVVGLAYEQYF. This chain joins TRBV4-2 and TRBJ2-7; 8 nucleotides match TRBD2. V lost 1 base and J lost 2; bases outside the gene matches: 4. This CDR3 has 15 residues. CDR1 is LGHNA and CDR2 is YNFKEQ in the germline V gene.

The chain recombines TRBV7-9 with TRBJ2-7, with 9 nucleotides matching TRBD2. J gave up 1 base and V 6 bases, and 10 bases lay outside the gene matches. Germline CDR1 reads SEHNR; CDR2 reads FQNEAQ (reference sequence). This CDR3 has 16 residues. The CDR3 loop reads CASSSPSTSGSYEQYF. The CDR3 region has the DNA TGTGCCAGCAGTTCTCCTTCAACTAGCGGGTCCTACGAGCAGTACTTC.

Here the CDR3 DNA reads TGTGCCAGCAGTTACTCGAAGGGGACACTCTATGGCTACACCTTC. Its protein product is CASSYSKGTLYGYTF. The chain is built from TRBV6-5 and TRBJ1-2; weak D call: TRBD1 (6 bases). CDR1 is MNHEY and CDR2 is SVGAGI in the germline V gene. CDR3 size: 15 residues. V was trimmed by 0 bases and J by 4 bases, leaving 12 bases between them.

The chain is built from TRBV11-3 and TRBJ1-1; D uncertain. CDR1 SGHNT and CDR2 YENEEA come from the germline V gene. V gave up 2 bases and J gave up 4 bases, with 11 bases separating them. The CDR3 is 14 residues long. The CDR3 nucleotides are TGTGCCAGCAGCTTATTGGACCGGGGCACTGAAGCTTTCTTT. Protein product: CASSLLDRGTEAFF.

CDR3 coding DNA: TGTGCCAGCAGTTACGAGTCCGTGTTCGGGGAGCTGTTTTTT. As protein: CASSYESVFGELFF. The chain is built from TRBV6-5 and TRBJ2-2; D call uncertain. V was trimmed by 2 bases and J by 7 bases, leaving 11 bases between them. In germline, CDR1 is MNHEY, CDR2 SVGAGI. The CDR3 extends over 14 amino acids.

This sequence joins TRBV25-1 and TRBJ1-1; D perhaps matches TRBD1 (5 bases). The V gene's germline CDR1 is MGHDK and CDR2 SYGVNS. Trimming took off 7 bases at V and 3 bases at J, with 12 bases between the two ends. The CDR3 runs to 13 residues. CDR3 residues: CASTPGGYTEAFF. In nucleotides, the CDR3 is TGTGCCAGCACCCCCGGGGGTTACACTGAAGCTTTCTTT.

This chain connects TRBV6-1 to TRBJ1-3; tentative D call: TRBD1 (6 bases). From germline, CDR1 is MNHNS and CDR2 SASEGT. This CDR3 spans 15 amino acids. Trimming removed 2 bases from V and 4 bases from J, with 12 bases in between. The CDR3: CASSEFGGPGNTIYF. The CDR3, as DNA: TGTGCCAGCAGTGAATTCGGGGGGCCCGGAAACACCATATATTTT.

CDR3 sequence: CSASPERGSLQETQYF. In DNA, the CDR3 is TGCAGTGCTAGTCCAGAGCGGGGGAGCCTCCAGGAGACCCAGTACTTC. This chain links TRBV20-1 with TRBJ2-5; TRBD2 agrees at 8 bases. The trim removed 3 bases at V and 5 bases at J, leaving 14 bases unmatched. Germline CDR1 reads DFQATT; CDR2 reads SNEGSKA (reference sequence). The CDR3 covers 16 residues.

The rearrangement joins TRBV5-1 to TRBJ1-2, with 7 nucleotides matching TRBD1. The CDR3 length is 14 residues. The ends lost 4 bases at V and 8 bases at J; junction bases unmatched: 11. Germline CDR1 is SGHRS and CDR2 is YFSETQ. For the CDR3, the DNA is TGCGCCAGCAGCCCGGATGGACAGGCCGGAGGCTACACCTTC. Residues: CASSPDGQAGGYTF.

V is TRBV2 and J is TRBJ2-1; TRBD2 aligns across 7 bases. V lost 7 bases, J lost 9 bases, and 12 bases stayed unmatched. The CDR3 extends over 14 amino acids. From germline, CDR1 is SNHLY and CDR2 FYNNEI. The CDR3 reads CASKINLGGSEQFF. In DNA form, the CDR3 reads TGTGCCAGCAAGATCAATTTGGGGGGGAGTGAGCAGTTCTTC.

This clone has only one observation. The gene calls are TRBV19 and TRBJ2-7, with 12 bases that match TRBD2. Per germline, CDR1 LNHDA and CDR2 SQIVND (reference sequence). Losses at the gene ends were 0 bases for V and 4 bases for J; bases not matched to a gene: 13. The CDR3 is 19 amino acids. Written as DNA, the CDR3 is TGTGCCAGTAGTATAGATGGCCGCCAACTAGCGGGAGGACCATACGAGCAGTACTTC. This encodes CASSIDGRQLAGGPYEQYF.

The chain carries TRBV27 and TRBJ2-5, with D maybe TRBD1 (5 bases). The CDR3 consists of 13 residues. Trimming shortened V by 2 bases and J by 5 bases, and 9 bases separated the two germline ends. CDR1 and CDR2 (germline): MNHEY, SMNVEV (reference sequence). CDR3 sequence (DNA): TGTGCCAGCAGTTTAAATAGGGGTGAGACCCAGTACTTC. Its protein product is CASSLNRGETQYF.

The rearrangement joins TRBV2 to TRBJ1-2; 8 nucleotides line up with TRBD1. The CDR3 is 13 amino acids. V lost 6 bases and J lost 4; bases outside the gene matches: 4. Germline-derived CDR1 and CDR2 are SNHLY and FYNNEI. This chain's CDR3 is CASRQGEGYGYTF. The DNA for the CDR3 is TGTGCCAGCAGACAGGGGGAGGGCTATGGCTACACCTTC.

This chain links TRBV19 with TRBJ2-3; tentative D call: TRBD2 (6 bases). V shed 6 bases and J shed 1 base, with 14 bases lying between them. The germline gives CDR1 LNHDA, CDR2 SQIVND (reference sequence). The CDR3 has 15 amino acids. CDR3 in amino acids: CASRSPSEGTDTQYF. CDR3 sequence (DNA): TGTGCCAGTAGATCGCCTAGCGAAGGCACAGATACGCAGTATTTT.

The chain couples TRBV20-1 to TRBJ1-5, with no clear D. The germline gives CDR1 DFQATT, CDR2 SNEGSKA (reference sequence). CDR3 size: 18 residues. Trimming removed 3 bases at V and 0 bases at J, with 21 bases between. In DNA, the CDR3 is TGCAGTGCTAGTCCTAGCCCCGTGGGCAGCCATAGCAATCAGCCCCAGCATTTT. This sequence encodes CSASPSPVGSHSNQPQHF.

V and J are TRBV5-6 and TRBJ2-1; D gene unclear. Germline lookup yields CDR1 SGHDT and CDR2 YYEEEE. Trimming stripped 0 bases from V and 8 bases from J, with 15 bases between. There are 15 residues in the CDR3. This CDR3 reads CASSLDPSRFDEQFF. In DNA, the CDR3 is TGTGCCAGCAGCTTGGATCCGTCCCGGTTTGATGAGCAGTTCTTC.

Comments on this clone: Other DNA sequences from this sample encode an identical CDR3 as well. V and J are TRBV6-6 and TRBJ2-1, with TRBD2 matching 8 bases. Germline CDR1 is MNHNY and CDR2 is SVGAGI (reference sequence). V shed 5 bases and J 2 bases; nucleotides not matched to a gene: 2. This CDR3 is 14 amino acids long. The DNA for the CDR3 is TGTGCCAGCAGTCCGGGGGGGACCTACAATGAGCAGTTCTTC. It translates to CASSPGGTYNEQFF.

The CDR3: CASSNSGDSGEKLFF. In nucleotides, the CDR3 is TGTGCCAGTAGTAACTCCGGGGACAGTGGTGAAAAACTGTTTTTT. The chain employs TRBV19 and TRBJ1-4, with 7 nucleotides matching TRBD1. Unmatched junction bases numbered 9, after V lost 4 bases and J lost 7 bases. Germline V lookup: CDR1 LNHDA, CDR2 SQIVND (reference sequence). The CDR3 runs 15 residues.

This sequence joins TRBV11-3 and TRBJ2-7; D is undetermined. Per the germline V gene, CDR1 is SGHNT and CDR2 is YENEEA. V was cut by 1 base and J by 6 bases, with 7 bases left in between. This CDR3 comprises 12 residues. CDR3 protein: CASSLVEREQYF. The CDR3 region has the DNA TGTGCCAGCAGCTTAGTAGAACGCGAGCAGTACTTC. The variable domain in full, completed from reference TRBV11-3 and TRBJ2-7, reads EAGVVQSPRYKIIEKKQPVAFWCNPISGHNTLYWYLQNLGQGPELLIRYENEEAVDDSQLPKDRFSAERLKGVDSTLKIQPAELGDSAVYLCASSLVEREQYFGPGTRLTVT.

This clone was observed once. CDR3 residues: CASSEGTGYEQYF. The CDR3 DNA is TGTGCCAGCAGCGAGGGGACTGGCTACGAGCAGTACTTC. V is TRBV7-3 and J is TRBJ2-7, with D possibly being TRBD2 (6 bases). The CDR3 loop spans 13 amino acids. Germline V gives CDR1 SGHTA, CDR2 FQGTGA. Trimming took 5 bases from V and 3 from J, leaving 11 bases between them.

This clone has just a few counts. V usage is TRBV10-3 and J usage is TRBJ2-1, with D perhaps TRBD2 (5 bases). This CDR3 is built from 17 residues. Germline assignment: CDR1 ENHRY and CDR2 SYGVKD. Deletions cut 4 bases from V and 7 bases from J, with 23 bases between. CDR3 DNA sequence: TGTGCCATCAGTGTCACCCAACTAGATTTGGGTAGGAATGAGCAGTTCTTC. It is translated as CAISVTQLDLGRNEQFF.

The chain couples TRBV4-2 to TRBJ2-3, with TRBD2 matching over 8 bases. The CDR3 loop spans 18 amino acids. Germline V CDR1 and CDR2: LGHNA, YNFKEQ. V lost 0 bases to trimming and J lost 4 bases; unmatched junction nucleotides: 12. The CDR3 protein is CASSQDFGGVVGADTQYF. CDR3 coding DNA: TGTGCCAGCAGCCAAGATTTCGGGGGGGTGGTTGGCGCAGATACGCAGTATTTT.

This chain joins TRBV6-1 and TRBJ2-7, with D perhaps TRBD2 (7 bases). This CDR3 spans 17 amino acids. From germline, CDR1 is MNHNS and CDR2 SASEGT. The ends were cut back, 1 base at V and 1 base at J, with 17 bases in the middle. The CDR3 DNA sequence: TGTGCCAGCAGTGAAGGGTTACAGGGAGGGTTTTCCTACGAGCAGTACTTC. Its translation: CASSEGLQGGFSYEQYF.

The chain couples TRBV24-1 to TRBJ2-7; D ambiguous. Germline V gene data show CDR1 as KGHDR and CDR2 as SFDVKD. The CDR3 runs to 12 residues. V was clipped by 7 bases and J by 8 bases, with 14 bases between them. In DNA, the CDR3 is TGTGCCACCAGGCCGGATGCGAGGCAGCAGTACTTC. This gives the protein CATRPDARQQYF.

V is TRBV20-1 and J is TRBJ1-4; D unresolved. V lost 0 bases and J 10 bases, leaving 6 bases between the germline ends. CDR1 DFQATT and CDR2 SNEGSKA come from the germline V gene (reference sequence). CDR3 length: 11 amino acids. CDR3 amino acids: CSARDMRKLFF. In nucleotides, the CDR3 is TGCAGTGCTAGAGATATGAGAAAACTGTTTTTT.

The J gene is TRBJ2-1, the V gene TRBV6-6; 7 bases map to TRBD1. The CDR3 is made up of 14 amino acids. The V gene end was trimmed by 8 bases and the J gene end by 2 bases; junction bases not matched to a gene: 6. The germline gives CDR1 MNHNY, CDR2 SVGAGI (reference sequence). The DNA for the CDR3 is TGTGCCAGCCGCCGGGACAGAGCCTACAATGAGCAGTTCTTC. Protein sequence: CASRRDRAYNEQFF.

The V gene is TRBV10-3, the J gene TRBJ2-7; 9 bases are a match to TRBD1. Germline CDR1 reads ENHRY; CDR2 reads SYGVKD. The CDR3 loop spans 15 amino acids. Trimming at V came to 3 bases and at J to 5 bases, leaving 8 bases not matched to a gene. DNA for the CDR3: TGTGCCATCAGTGAAGATGGGACAGGGCTACACGAGCAGTACTTC. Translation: CAISEDGTGLHEQYF.

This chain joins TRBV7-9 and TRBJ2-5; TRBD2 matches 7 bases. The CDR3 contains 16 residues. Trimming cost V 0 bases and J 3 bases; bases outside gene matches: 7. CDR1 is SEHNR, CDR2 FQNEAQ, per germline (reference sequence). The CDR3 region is CASSLALNAGEETQYF. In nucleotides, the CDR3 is TGTGCCAGCAGCTTAGCGCTTAACGCGGGAGAAGAGACCCAGTACTTC.

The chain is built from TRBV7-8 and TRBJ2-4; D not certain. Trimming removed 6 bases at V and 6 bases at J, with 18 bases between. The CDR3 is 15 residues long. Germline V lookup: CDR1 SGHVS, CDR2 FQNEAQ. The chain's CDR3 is CASSPVYEWANIQYF. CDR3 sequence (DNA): TGTGCCAGCAGTCCAGTTTACGAATGGGCAAACATTCAGTACTTC.